This entry lists 15 T cell receptor beta chains sequenced from one sample in a study of blood T cell repertoires in COVID-19. Profiling relied on immunoSEQ multiplex PCR, and the TCRdb table lists in-frame clones only, not all of them. This repertoire shows about 100,000 clones, about 90% found once; its top ten account for about 5%. The sample comprised peripheral blood. These receptors came from a human donor in a cohort sampled during active COVID-19.

The chain combines TRBV2 with TRBJ2-5; weak D call: TRBD1 (5 bases). Germline CDR1 and CDR2: SNHLY and FYNNEI. The V end lost 0 bases, the J end lost 5 bases, and 10 bases lay between the germline ends. The CDR3 is 14 amino acids. The CDR3 nucleotides read TGTGCCAGCAGTGAAGCAGGGGCTGGGGAGACCCAGTACTTC. Its protein product is CASSEAGAGETQYF.

V and J are TRBV11-2 and TRBJ2-1, with TRBD2 matching 11 bases. The trim removed 0 bases at V and 6 bases at J, leaving 7 bases unmatched. The CDR3 is made up of 17 amino acids. Germline CDR1 and CDR2: SGHAT and FQNNGV. The CDR3 DNA reads TGTGCCAGCAGCTTAGACTCCACTAGCGGGAGAAGCAATGAGCAGTTCTTC. Amino acids: CASSLDSTSGRSNEQFF.

The rearrangement uses TRBV19 and TRBJ2-5, with 7 bases matching TRBD2. Unmatched junction bases numbered 12, after V lost 5 bases and J lost 6 bases. The CDR3 totals 15 residues. Germline V gene sequence: CDR1 LNHDA, CDR2 SQIVND (reference sequence). The CDR3 loop reads CASSPVFGGSKTQYF. The CDR3 nucleotides are TGTGCCAGTAGTCCGGTGTTTGGCGGGAGCAAGACCCAGTACTTC.

The DNA of the CDR3 is TGTGCCTGGAGTTCCGGGACTAGCCCCTACGAGCAGTACTTC. It codes for CAWSSGTSPYEQYF. The chain recombines TRBV30 with TRBJ2-7, with 9 bases matching TRBD2. Germline CDR1 and CDR2: GTSNPN and SVGIG (reference sequence). The junction had 4 bases not matched to a gene; V was cut back by 2 bases and J by 2 bases. The CDR3 extends over 14 amino acids.

The V gene is TRBV3-1 (or the pseudogene TRBV3-2), the J gene TRBJ2-2; 7 nucleotides align to TRBD1. The V and J ends lost 10 bases and 4 bases, in that order; junction bases with no gene match: 9. Germline V gives CDR1 LGHDT, CDR2 YNNKEL (reference sequence). The CDR3 extends over 14 amino acids. This CDR3 is CATPPGQFTGELFF. Here the CDR3 DNA reads TGTGCCACACCTCCGGGACAGTTCACCGGGGAGCTGTTTTTT.

The chain recombines TRBV23-1 with TRBJ2-7; D uncertain. TRBV23-1 is reported as an ORF; its role is uncertain. The CDR3 covers 15 residues. Trimming shortened V by 0 bases and J by 0 bases, and 9 bases separated the two germline ends. The CDR3 loop is CASSQSVTASYEQYF. CDR3 DNA sequence: TGCGCCAGCAGTCAATCGGTCACAGCCTCCTACGAGCAGTACTTC.

This chain connects TRBV19 to TRBJ2-1; 11 bases match TRBD2. V was clipped by 5 bases and J by 7 bases; unmatched bases: 7. Germline CDR1 is LNHDA and CDR2 is SQIVND (reference sequence). The CDR3 totals 15 residues. Written as DNA, the CDR3 is TGTGCCAGTAGTTCCGGGACTAGCGGTTCGAATGAGCAGTTCTTC. The encoded protein is CASSSGTSGSNEQFF.

V usage is TRBV28 and J usage is TRBJ1-2; 8 positions agree with TRBD1. The J segment lost 7 bases and the V segment lost 4 bases, leaving 8 bases of the junction unmatched. Germline V gene data show CDR1 as MDHEN and CDR2 as SYDVKM. The CDR3 runs 14 residues. CDR3 protein: CASSSPDRVSGYTF. Here the CDR3 DNA reads TGTGCCAGCAGTTCACCGGACAGGGTTTCTGGCTACACCTTC.

This sequence joins TRBV28 and TRBJ2-5; TRBD2 matches at 9 bases. The CDR3 extends over 15 amino acids. The V segment lost 3 bases and the J segment 3 bases; nucleotides outside the gene matches: 5. Per the germline V gene, CDR1 is MDHEN and CDR2 is SYDVKM. The CDR3 region is CASSFASGIKETQYF. The CDR3 DNA is TGTGCCAGCAGTTTTGCTAGCGGGATTAAAGAGACCCAGTACTTC. Full variable domain (missing parts from reference TRBV28 and TRBJ2-5): DVKVTQSSRYLVKRTGEKVFLECVQDMDHENMFWYRQDPGLGLRLIYFSYDVKMKEKGDIPEGYSVSREKKERFSLILESASTNQTSMYLCASSFASGIKETQYFGPGTRLLVL.

J is TRBJ2-3 and V is TRBV14; TRBD2 matches 7 bases. The length of the CDR3 is 18 residues. The germline CDR1 and CDR2 sequences are SGHDN and FVKESK. Unmatched junction bases numbered 9, after V lost 0 bases and J lost 0 bases. The CDR3 spells CASSQDWGVGGSTDTQYF. DNA of the CDR3: TGTGCCAGCAGCCAAGATTGGGGTGTGGGGGGGAGCACAGATACGCAGTATTTT.

This chain's CDR3 is CASSIALSVAVAGVHEQFF. CDR3 nucleotides: TGTGCCAGTAGTATAGCCCTTTCGGTCGCCGTAGCGGGAGTTCATGAGCAGTTCTTC. The rearrangement joins TRBV19 to TRBJ2-1; 9 bases are a match to TRBD2. CDR1 is LNHDA, CDR2 SQIVND, per germline (reference sequence). V was pared by 1 base and J by 8 bases, with 18 bases of the junction left unmatched. The CDR3 is 19 amino acids.

V usage is TRBV5-1 and J usage is TRBJ1-5; 11 bases are shared with TRBD1. Germline V lookup: CDR1 SGHRS, CDR2 YFSETQ. The V and J ends lost 4 bases and 6 bases, in that order; junction bases with no gene match: 3. The CDR3 has 14 amino acids. This CDR3 is CASSAGTGGQPQHF. The CDR3 nucleotides read TGCGCCAGCAGCGCCGGGACAGGGGGTCAGCCCCAGCATTTT.

This clone was seen more than once but under ten times. The chain has TRBV27 and TRBJ1-2; 8 bases map to TRBD1. Germline V gives CDR1 MNHEY, CDR2 SMNVEV (reference sequence). With 4 bases clipped from V and 0 bases from J, the junction kept 7 bases outside the gene matches. The CDR3 is 16 residues long. The DNA for the CDR3 is TGTGCCAGCAGTTACTCTGCAGGGGGCCCTAACTATGGCTACACCTTC. Translation gives CASSYSAGGPNYGYTF.

The chain is built from TRBV14 and TRBJ2-1, with TRBD2 identical over 9 bases. Germline V gives CDR1 SGHDN, CDR2 FVKESK. V lost 3 bases to trimming and J lost 9 bases; unmatched junction nucleotides: 15. The CDR3 totals 17 residues. CDR3 region: CASSHGALAGGPREQFF. DNA of the CDR3: TGTGCCAGCAGCCATGGAGCCCTGGCGGGAGGGCCACGTGAGCAGTTCTTC.

The rearrangement uses TRBV2 and TRBJ2-3, with 10 bases identical to TRBD2. Germline CDR1 reads SNHLY; CDR2 reads FYNNEI. The CDR3 spans 15 residues. The J segment lost 10 bases and the V segment lost 2 bases, leaving 9 bases of the junction unmatched. The CDR3 loop is CASSEKREGLIPQYF. In DNA, the CDR3 is TGTGCCAGCAGTGAAAAGCGGGAGGGCCTTATACCGCAGTATTTT.